The T cell receptor beta chain under discussion was sequenced for a study of cytomegalovirus exposure and HLA in healthy donors. At the level of the study: A later analysis reported the 100 to 150 validation repertoires used the same platform as the approximately 650 first-cohort repertoires. Study conclusions and caveats: Across donors, most TCRs were seen rarely, yet some public ones were widespread. Cytomegalovirus association was listed for about 150 TCR beta chains.

These donors were members of the roughly 120-subject validation cohort, a group separate from the roughly 670-subject first cohort. Clones were sequenced by immunoSEQ multiplex PCR, and TCRdb holds only the in-frame ones, with some missing. The sample includes under 70,000 clones, around 88% of them seen just once. The CDR3 has 14 residues. Germline V lookup: CDR1 SGHRS, CDR2 YFSETQ. With respect to this clone: Its antigen is currently unknown.

Sequencing was carried out using PBMCs. The sequence came from a woman between 18 and 29 years old in good health and CMV-seronegative. This chain uses TRBV5-1 with TRBJ2-5, with TRBD1 matching 7 bases. The DNA end favors TRBJ2-7, so the J call may be wrong. The CDR3 sequence: CASSPGQEPNEQYF. CDR3 DNA sequence: TGCGCCAGCAGCCCCGGACAGGAACCCAACGAGCAGTACTTC.